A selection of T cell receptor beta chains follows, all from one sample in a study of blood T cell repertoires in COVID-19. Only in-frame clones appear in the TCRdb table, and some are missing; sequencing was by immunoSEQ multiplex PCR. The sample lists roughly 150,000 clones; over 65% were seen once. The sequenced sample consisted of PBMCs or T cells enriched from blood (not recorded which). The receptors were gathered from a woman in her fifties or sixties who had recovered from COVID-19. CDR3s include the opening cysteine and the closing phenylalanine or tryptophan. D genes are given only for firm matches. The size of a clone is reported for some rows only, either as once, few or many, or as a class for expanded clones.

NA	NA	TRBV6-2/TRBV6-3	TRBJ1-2	CASSSNRAYGYTF	TGTGCCAGCAGTTCAAACAGGGCGTATGGCTACACCTTC
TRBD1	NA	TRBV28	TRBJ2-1	CASSLVDRPAEQFF	TGTGCCAGCAGTTTGGTGGACAGGCCGGCTGAGCAGTTCTTC
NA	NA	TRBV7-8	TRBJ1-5	CVSSLEGTLNQPQHF	TGTGTCAGCAGCTTAGAGGGGACACTTAATCAGCCCCAGCATTTT
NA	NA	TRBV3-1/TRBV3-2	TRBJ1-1	CASSQVYLCF	TGTGCCAGCAGCCAAGTATATCTGTGCTTT
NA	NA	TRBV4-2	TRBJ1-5	CASSQEADPGRGPQHF	TGTGCCAGCAGCCAAGAAGCCGATCCGGGGAGGGGGCCCCAGCATTTT
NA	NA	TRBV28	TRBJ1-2	CASRTGINYGYTF	TGTGCCAGCAGAACAGGGATTAACTATGGCTACACCTTC
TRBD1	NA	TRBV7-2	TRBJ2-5	CASSGRTGEETQYF	TGTGCCAGCAGCGGAAGGACAGGGGAAGAGACCCAGTACTTC
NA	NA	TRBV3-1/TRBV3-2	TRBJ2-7	CASSQGAGSYEQYF	TGTGCCAGCAGCCAAGGGGCGGGCTCCTACGAGCAGTACTTC
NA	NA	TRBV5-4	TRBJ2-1	CASSFGGPSSYNEQFF	TGTGCCAGCAGCTTTGGTGGGCCGAGCTCCTACAATGAGCAGTTCTTC
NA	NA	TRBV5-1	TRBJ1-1	CASSQVTMNTEAFF	TGCGCCAGCAGCCAGGTCACGATGAACACTGAAGCTTTCTTT
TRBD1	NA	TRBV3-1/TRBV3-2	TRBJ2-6	CASSQEQGARSGANVLTF	TGTGCCAGCAGCCAGGAACAGGGGGCCCGATCTGGGGCCAACGTCCTGACTTTC
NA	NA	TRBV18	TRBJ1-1	CASSPGGGRGTEAFF	TGTGCCAGCTCACCAGGAGGAGGGAGAGGAACTGAAGCTTTCTTT
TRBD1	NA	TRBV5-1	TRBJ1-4	CASSSDRLREKLFF	TGCGCCAGCAGCTCGGACAGGTTGAGGGAAAAACTGTTTTTT
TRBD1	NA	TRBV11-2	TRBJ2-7	CASSLGQGWYEQYF	TGTGCCAGCAGCTTAGGACAGGGATGGTACGAGCAGTACTTC
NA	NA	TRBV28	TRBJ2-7	CASSFGESSYEQYF	TGTGCCAGCAGTTTCGGGGAGAGCTCCTACGAGCAGTACTTC
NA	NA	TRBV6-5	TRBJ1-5	CASSLGGGLQPQHF	TGTGCCAGCAGTCTCGGCGGGGGTTTACAGCCCCAGCATTTT
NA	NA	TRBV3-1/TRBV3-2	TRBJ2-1	CASSQGSGSMSYNEQFF	TGTGCCAGCAGCCAAGGCTCAGGGTCCATGTCCTACAATGAGCAGTTCTTC
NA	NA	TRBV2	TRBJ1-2	CASHRSPRGYTF	TGTGCCAGCCACCGGAGCCCTAGAGGCTACACCTTC
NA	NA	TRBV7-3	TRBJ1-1	CASSLRPSGVGTEAFF	TGTGCCAGCAGCTTACGTCCTTCGGGGGTGGGCACTGAAGCTTTCTTT
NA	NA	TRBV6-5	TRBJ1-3	CASSRQVSGNTIYF	TGTGCCAGCAGTCGACAGGTCTCTGGAAACACCATATATTTT
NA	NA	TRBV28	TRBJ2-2	CASQGTGELFF	TGTGCCAGCCAGGGGACGGGGGAGCTGTTTTTT
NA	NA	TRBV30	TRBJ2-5	CAWSIRGGAETQYF	TGTGCCTGGAGTATTAGGGGGGGCGCAGAGACCCAGTACTTC
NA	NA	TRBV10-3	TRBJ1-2	CAISESAPTGLDNYGYTF	TGTGCCATCAGTGAGTCGGCCCCCACAGGGTTGGATAACTATGGCTACACCTTC
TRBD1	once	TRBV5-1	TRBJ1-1	CASSSGTGAGATEAFF	TGCGCCAGCAGCTCCGGGACAGGGGCGGGGGCCACTGAAGCTTTCTTT
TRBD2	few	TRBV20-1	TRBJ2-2	CSASPSGGSNTGELFF	TGCAGTGCTAGTCCTAGCGGGGGGTCGAACACCGGGGAGCTGTTTTTT
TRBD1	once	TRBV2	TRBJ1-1	CASSARQGLFNTEAFF	TGTGCCAGCAGTGCCAGACAGGGGCTTTTTAACACTGAAGCTTTCTTT
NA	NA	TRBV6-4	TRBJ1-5	CASSEDRHQPQHF	TGTGCCAGCAGTGAGGACAGACATCAGCCCCAGCATTTT
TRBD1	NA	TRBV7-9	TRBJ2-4	CASSTGTGLAKNIQYF	TGTGCCAGCAGCACCGGGACAGGCCTAGCCAAAAACATTCAGTACTTC
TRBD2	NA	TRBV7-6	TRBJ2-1	CASSLAGLMDNEQFF	TGTGCCAGCAGCTTAGCGGGACTAATGGACAATGAGCAGTTCTTC
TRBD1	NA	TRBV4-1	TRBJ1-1	CASSHNRGQVTEAFF	TGCGCCAGCAGCCATAACAGGGGGCAGGTCACTGAAGCTTTCTTT
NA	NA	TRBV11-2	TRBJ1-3	CASSVNQASSGNTIYF	TGTGCCAGCAGCGTAAATCAGGCGTCCTCTGGAAACACCATATATTTT
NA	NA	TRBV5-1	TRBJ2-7	CASSSEGRGSYEQYF	TGCGCCAGCAGCTCCGAAGGACGGGGCTCCTACGAGCAGTACTTC
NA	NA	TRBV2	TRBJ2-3	CASGLTTDTQYF	TGTGCCAGCGGACTAACCACAGATACGCAGTATTTT
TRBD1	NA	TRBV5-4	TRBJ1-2	CASRRTGGDGYTF	TGTGCCAGCAGACGGACAGGGGGCGACGGCTACACCTTC
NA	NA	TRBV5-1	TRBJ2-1	CASSLVPGVSDEQFF	TGCGCCAGCAGCTTGGTCCCAGGGGTAAGCGATGAGCAGTTCTTC
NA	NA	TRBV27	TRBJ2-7	CASTPHAGPYEQYF	TGTGCCAGCACCCCCCATGCCGGTCCCTACGAGCAGTACTTC
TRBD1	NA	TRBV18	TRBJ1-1	CASSPFRDRAGTEAFF	TGTGCCAGCTCACCCTTTCGGGACAGGGCTGGCACTGAAGCTTTCTTT
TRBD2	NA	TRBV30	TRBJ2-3	CAWSGLAGTDTQYF	TGTGCCTGGAGTGGACTAGCGGGCACAGATACGCAGTATTTT
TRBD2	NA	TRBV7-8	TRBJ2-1	CASNVAGNNEQFF	TGTGCCAGCAATGTAGCGGGGAACAATGAGCAGTTCTTC
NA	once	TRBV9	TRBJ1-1	CASSVQTTNTEAFF	TGTGCCAGCAGCGTTCAGACAACTAACACTGAAGCTTTCTTT
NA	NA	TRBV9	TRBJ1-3	CASSVDRLSSGNTIYF	TGTGCCAGCAGCGTCGACAGGCTATCCTCTGGAAACACCATATATTTT
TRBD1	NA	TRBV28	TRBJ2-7	CASSRDSYEQYF	TGTGCCAGCAGTCGGGACAGCTACGAGCAGTACTTC
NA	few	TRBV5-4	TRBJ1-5	CASSLDGSPSSDQPQHF	TGTGCCAGCAGCTTGGACGGTTCCCCCTCAAGCGATCAGCCCCAGCATTTT
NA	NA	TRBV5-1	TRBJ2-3	CASSTGPGGDTQYF	TGCGCCAGCAGCACGGGCCCCGGGGGAGATACGCAGTATTTT
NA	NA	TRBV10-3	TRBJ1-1	CAISESQYSMNTEAFF	TGTGCCATCAGTGAGTCGCAGTACAGCATGAACACTGAAGCTTTCTTT
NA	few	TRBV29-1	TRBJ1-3	CSVEDPDSGNTIYF	TGCAGCGTTGAAGACCCGGACAGTGGAAACACCATATATTTT
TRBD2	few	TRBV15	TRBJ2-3	CATSSWRGGRTDTQYF	TGTGCCACCAGCAGCTGGCGGGGGGGCCGAACAGATACGCAGTATTTT
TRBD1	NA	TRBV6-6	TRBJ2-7	CASSYGRTGPDEQYF	TGTGCCAGCAGTTACGGTAGGACAGGGCCTGACGAGCAGTACTTC
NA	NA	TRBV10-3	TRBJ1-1	CAISESQENTEAFF	TGTGCCATCAGTGAGTCGCAGGAAAACACTGAAGCTTTCTTT
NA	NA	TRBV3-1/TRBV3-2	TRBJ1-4	CASSHGGGEKLFF	TGTGCCAGCAGCCACGGGGGAGGTGAAAAACTGTTTTTT
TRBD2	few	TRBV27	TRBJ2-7	CASSLSSPSGDYEQYF	TGTGCCAGCAGTTTATCGTCTCCTAGCGGGGACTACGAGCAGTACTTC
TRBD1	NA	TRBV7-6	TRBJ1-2	CASSLGFAQGAFNNYGYTF	TGTGCCAGCAGCTTAGGATTCGCGCAGGGGGCTTTCAATAACTATGGCTACACCTTC
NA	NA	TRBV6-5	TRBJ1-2	CASSGTLSGYTF	TGTGCCAGCAGCGGGACTTTGAGTGGCTACACCTTC
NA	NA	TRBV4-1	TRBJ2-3	CASSPQPGVADTQYF	TGCGCCAGCAGCCCCCAGCCAGGGGTGGCAGATACGCAGTATTTT
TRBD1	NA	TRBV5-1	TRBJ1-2	CASSLAPPGTGGGYTF	TGCGCCAGCAGCTTGGCCCCCCCCGGGACAGGAGGTGGCTACACCTTC
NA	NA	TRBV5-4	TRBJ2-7	CASSLGQGAYEQYF	TGTGCCAGCAGCTTGGGCCAGGGCGCGTACGAGCAGTACTTC
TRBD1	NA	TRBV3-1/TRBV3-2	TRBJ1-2	CASSHRQGAQGYTF	TGTGCCAGCAGCCACAGACAGGGGGCCCAGGGCTACACCTTC